This T cell receptor beta chain was retrieved from a study of radiation and T cells in renal cell carcinoma. In the study overall: Nephrectomy followed 15 Gy stereotactic body radiation by 4 weeks. Overall study results and limits: In blood, top tumor clones expanded by 2 weeks, shrinking by 4.

The time point was: baseline pretreatment blood. Treatment indicated: 15 Gy SBRT to primary tumor, nephrectomy 4 weeks later. The CDR3 has 16 residues. Germline assignment: CDR1 SGHAT and CDR2 FQNNGV. Trimming cost V 7 bases and J 4 bases; bases outside gene matches: 15. Profiled with immunoSEQ multiplex PCR; TCRdb holds only in-frame clones, not every one. The profile shows 130,000 or so clones, about 88% of them singletons. Points on this clone: The antigen remains undetermined.

The sequence derives from a woman in her fifties or sixties with renal cell carcinoma. The rearrangement uses TRBV11-2 and TRBJ2-7, with TRBD2 matching 8 bases. The sample was blood, taken from a patient whose treatment included radiotherapy and nephrectomy. The CDR3 protein is CASTSPSGGGPYEQYF. CDR3 nucleotides: TGTGCCAGCACTTCCCCCAGCGGGGGCGGACCTTACGAGCAGTACTTC.